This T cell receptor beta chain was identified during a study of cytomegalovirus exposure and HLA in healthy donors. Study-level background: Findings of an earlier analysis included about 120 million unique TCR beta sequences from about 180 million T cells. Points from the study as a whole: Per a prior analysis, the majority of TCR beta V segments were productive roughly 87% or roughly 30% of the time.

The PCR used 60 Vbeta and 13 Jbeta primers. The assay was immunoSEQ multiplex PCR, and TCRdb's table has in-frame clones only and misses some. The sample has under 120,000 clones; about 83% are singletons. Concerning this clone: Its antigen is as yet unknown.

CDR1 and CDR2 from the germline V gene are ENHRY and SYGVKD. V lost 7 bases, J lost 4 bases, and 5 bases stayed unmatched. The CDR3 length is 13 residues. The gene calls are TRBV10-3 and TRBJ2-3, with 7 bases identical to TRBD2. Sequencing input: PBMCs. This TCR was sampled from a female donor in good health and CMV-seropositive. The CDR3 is CAIKAGVPDTQYF. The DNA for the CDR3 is TGTGCCATCAAGGCGGGAGTCCCAGATACGCAGTATTTT.